Listed below are T cell receptor beta chains from one sample, sequenced in a study of blood T cell repertoires in COVID-19. TCRdb's copy holds only in-frame clones and misses some; the assay was immunoSEQ multiplex PCR. The sample records a few hundred thousand clones, 82% being singletons. Sequenced input: PBMCs or T cells enriched from blood (not recorded which). The receptors derive from a woman between 55 and 75 years old who had recovered from COVID-19. Both conserved end residues are part of each CDR3. The order of the fields is J gene, V gene, D gene, clone size, CDR3 protein, CDR3 DNA. D genes are given only for firm matches. Clone size is given for some rows only: seen once, a few or many times, or a class if the clone is expanded.

TRBJ1-3,TRBV7-9,-,-,CASSLLGNTIYF,TGTGCCAGCAGTCTCTTGGGAAACACCATATATTTT
TRBJ1-2,TRBV25-1,-,few,CASMEGKSYGYTF,TGTGCCAGCATGGAGGGCAAGAGCTATGGCTACACCTTC
TRBJ2-3,TRBV7-2,-,-,CASSSYQFTDTQYF,TGTGCCAGCAGCTCATATCAGTTCACAGATACGCAGTATTTT
TRBJ2-7,TRBV27,-,-,CASSLSAQFYEQYF,TGTGCCAGCAGTTTATCCGCGCAATTCTACGAGCAGTACTTC
TRBJ1-1,TRBV15,-,-,CATSRDPRRNEAFF,TGTGCCACCAGCAGAGACCCTAGACGGAATGAAGCTTTCTTT
TRBJ2-3,TRBV3-1/TRBV3-2,TRBD2,-,CASSLAAGGLRTDTQYF,TGTGCCAGCAGCTTAGCCGCGGGGGGGCTGCGCACAGATACGCAGTATTTT
TRBJ1-6,TRBV25-1,-,-,CASKDIAFLHF,TGTGCCAGCAAGGACATAGCATTCCTTCACTTT
TRBJ1-1,TRBV29-1,TRBD1,-,CSVPGQGFTEAFF,TGCAGCGTCCCCGGACAGGGGTTCACTGAAGCTTTCTTT
TRBJ2-7,TRBV2,-,-,CASSAVRGLVGYEQYF,TGTGCCAGCAGTGCCGTTAGAGGGCTGGTCGGTTACGAGCAGTACTTC
TRBJ2-3,TRBV6-4,-,-,CASSDSGQFTDTQYF,TGTGCCAGCAGTGACTCGGGGCAGTTCACAGATACGCAGTATTTT
TRBJ1-6,TRBV7-2,-,-,CASSLIAGRGGNSPLHF,TGTGCCAGCAGCTTAATAGCCGGGCGAGGGGGTAATTCACCCCTCCACTTT
TRBJ2-3,TRBV18,-,-,CASSPAISTDTQYF,TGTGCCAGCTCACCAGCGATTAGCACAGATACGCAGTATTTT
TRBJ1-6,TRBV7-9,-,few,CASSLDGYNSPLHF,TGTGCCAGCAGCCTAGACGGTTATAATTCACCCCTCCACTTT
TRBJ1-2,TRBV18,-,-,CASSDSPMGGYTF,TGTGCCAGCTCGGACAGTCCGATGGGTGGCTACACCTTC
TRBJ1-5,TRBV10-1,-,-,CATMLPRAQHF,TGCGCCACCATGCTTCCGCGGGCCCAGCATTTT
TRBJ1-2,TRBV7-2,TRBD1,-,CASSLRDRVYGYTF,TGTGCCAGCAGCTTAAGGGACAGGGTCTATGGCTACACCTTC
TRBJ2-7,TRBV7-9,TRBD1,-,CASRLGTGPYEQYF,TGTGCCAGCAGACTCGGGACAGGGCCCTACGAGCAGTACTTC
TRBJ2-2,TRBV6-5,TRBD2,-,CASRRGLEDTGELFF,TGTGCCAGCAGACGGGGACTAGAAGACACCGGGGAGCTGTTTTTT
TRBJ2-1,TRBV6-5,-,-,CASKEYSYNEQFF,TGTGCCAGCAAGGAGTATTCCTACAATGAGCAGTTCTTC
TRBJ1-4,TRBV10-1,-,few,CASREGGMREKLFF,TGCGCCAGCAGGGAAGGGGGAATGAGAGAAAAACTGTTTTTT
TRBJ2-6,TRBV10-3,TRBD1,-,CAISVFFGTGQRGANVLTF,TGTGCCATCAGTGTCTTTTTCGGGACAGGGCAGCGTGGGGCCAACGTCCTGACTTTC
TRBJ1-5,TRBV3-1/TRBV3-2,-,-,CASSQDSTNQPQHF,TGTGCCAGCAGCCAAGATTCTACCAATCAGCCCCAGCATTTT
TRBJ1-5,TRBV15,-,-,CATSSGTHYQPQHF,TGTGCCACCAGCAGCGGGACACATTATCAGCCCCAGCATTTT
TRBJ1-3,TRBV4-3,-,once,CASSPQGHGNTIYF,TGCGCCAGCAGCCCACAGGGCCATGGAAACACCATATATTTT
TRBJ1-1,TRBV27,TRBD1,-,CASSLTGAYTEAFF,TGTGCCAGCAGCTTGACAGGGGCGTATACTGAAGCTTTCTTT
TRBJ2-2,TRBV7-3,TRBD2,once,CASSSGLAGEGELFF,TGTGCCAGCAGCTCGGGACTAGCGGGAGAGGGGGAGCTGTTTTTT
TRBJ1-2,TRBV7-9,TRBD1,-,CASSHTGTGYGYTF,TGTGCCAGCAGCCACACCGGGACAGGGTATGGCTACACCTTC
TRBJ1-4,TRBV25-1,-,-,CASSEQGTNEKLFF,TGTGCCAGCAGTGAACAGGGCACTAATGAAAAACTGTTTTTT
TRBJ2-7,TRBV7-9,TRBD1,few,CASSIQGGIYEQYF,TGTGCCAGCAGCATACAGGGGGGTATCTACGAGCAGTACTTC
TRBJ2-2,TRBV5-1,TRBD1,-,CASRAGGITGELFF,TGCGCCAGCAGGGCAGGGGGTATCACCGGGGAGCTGTTTTTT
TRBJ1-2,TRBV7-9,TRBD1,once,CASSLRDRNYGYTF,TGTGCCAGCAGCCTACGGGACAGGAACTATGGCTACACCTTC
TRBJ2-1,TRBV5-1,TRBD2,-,CASSFYGGAREQFF,TGCGCCAGCAGCTTCTACGGGGGGGCCAGGGAGCAGTTCTTC
TRBJ2-1,TRBV7-2,-,-,CASSGGGSGSLYNEQFF,TGTGCCAGCAGCGGAGGGGGCAGCGGGAGCCTCTACAATGAGCAGTTCTTC
TRBJ2-3,TRBV5-1,TRBD2,once,CASSEGLASDTQYF,TGCGCCAGCAGCGAGGGACTAGCGTCAGATACGCAGTATTTT
TRBJ2-3,TRBV4-1,TRBD2,-,CASSQEEWTSGCRTDTQYF,TGCGCCAGCAGCCAAGAGGAGTGGACTAGCGGATGTCGCACAGATACGCAGTATTTT
TRBJ2-1,TRBV7-7,TRBD2,-,CASSSRLAGESEQFF,TGTGCCAGCAGTTCGAGACTAGCGGGAGAAAGTGAGCAGTTCTTC
TRBJ1-2,TRBV5-4,-,-,CASSLAGSYGYTF,TGTGCCAGCAGCTTGGCTGGCTCCTATGGCTACACCTTC
TRBJ1-1,TRBV7-9,TRBD1,-,CASSLGQLNTEAFF,TGTGCCAGCAGCCTGGGACAGCTAAACACTGAAGCTTTCTTT
TRBJ1-4,TRBV7-9,-,-,CASSLARGSNEKLFF,TGTGCCAGCAGCTTAGCGCGAGGGTCTAATGAAAAACTGTTTTTT
TRBJ2-7,TRBV7-9,-,-,CASSLGTALYEQYF,TGTGCCAGCAGCTTAGGGACAGCACTTTACGAGCAGTACTTC
TRBJ2-6,TRBV7-9,TRBD1,few,CASSPLTGAGANVLTF,TGTGCCAGCAGCCCCCTGACAGGGGCTGGGGCCAACGTCCTGACTTTC
TRBJ1-2,TRBV12-5,TRBD1,once,CASQGAHYGYTF,TGTGCTAGTCAGGGGGCCCACTATGGCTACACCTTC
TRBJ2-7,TRBV4-2,-,-,CASSQATGTNYEQYF,TGTGCCAGCAGCCAGGCTACCGGGACAAACTACGAGCAGTACTTC
TRBJ2-3,TRBV12-2,-,once,CASRFSRGGTDTQYF,TGTGCAAGTCGCTTTAGTCGGGGGGGAACAGATACGCAGTATTTT
TRBJ1-6,TRBV25-1,TRBD1,-,CASSADRGRSYNSPLHF,TGTGCCAGCAGTGCTGACAGGGGAAGGTCCTATAATTCACCCCTCCACTTT
TRBJ2-6,TRBV11-2,TRBD1,-,CASSQGTAYSGANVLTF,TGTGCCAGCAGCCAAGGGACAGCCTACTCTGGGGCCAACGTCCTGACTTTC
TRBJ2-7,TRBV4-1,TRBD2,-,CASSHPTSGIREQYF,TGCGCCAGCAGCCACCCGACTAGCGGTATACGGGAGCAGTACTTC
TRBJ2-5,TRBV2,-,-,CASSQRMSYQETQYF,TGTGCCAGCAGTCAGCGAATGTCCTACCAAGAGACCCAGTACTTC
TRBJ2-5,TRBV3-1/TRBV3-2,TRBD2,-,CASSHGKTGTSLSVDF,TGTGCCAGCAGCCACGGAAAGACCGGGACTAGTCTGTCGGTGGACTTC
TRBJ2-3,TRBV7-2,TRBD1,-,CASRLLTGGTDTQYF,TGTGCCAGCAGACTACTCACAGGGGGCACAGATACGCAGTATTTT
TRBJ2-7,TRBV10-3,-,-,CAISGRDASETYEQYF,TGTGCCATCAGTGGGAGGGACGCTAGCGAGACCTACGAGCAGTACTTC
TRBJ1-4,TRBV7-9,TRBD1,once,CASSLGETGLNEKLFF,TGTGCCAGCAGCTTAGGGGAGACAGGGTTAAATGAAAAACTGTTTTTT
TRBJ1-2,TRBV3-1/TRBV3-2,-,-,CASSQEATQNYGYTF,TGTGCCAGCAGCCAAGAAGCTACCCAAAACTATGGCTACACCTTC
TRBJ1-2,TRBV7-2,TRBD1,-,CASSQQGVVAYGYTF,TGTGCCAGCAGCCAACAGGGGGTGGTAGCCTATGGCTACACCTTC